These 27 T cell receptor beta chains originate from one sample sequenced in a study of early T cells in non-severe SARS-CoV-2 infection. In TCRdb, the 5' RACE reads were re-called with MiXCR into one record per CDR3 protein. The sample has tens of thousands of distinct CDR3 sequences; roughly a tenth are singletons. The sample was whole blood. All receptors come from an adult who was a healthcare worker with PCR-confirmed SARS-CoV-2 infection or an uninfected control (not recorded which).

This clonotype was found many times. The rearrangement links TRBV20-1 to TRBJ2-4; possible D gene TRBD1, 6 bases. V lost 5 bases to trimming and J lost 0 bases, with 14 bases between them. The CDR3 consists of 15 residues. Germline loops: CDR1 DFQATT, CDR2 SNEGSKA (reference sequence). The CDR3 coding sequence is TGCAGTGCTGGACAGCAGGCCCTAGCCAAAAACATTCAGTACTTC. Amino acid sequence: CSAGQQALAKNIQYF.

This clonotype was observed a few times. This sequence joins TRBV6-1 and TRBJ2-3; 9 bases are shared with TRBD2. The CDR3 runs 16 residues. Trimming cost V 6 bases and J 1 base; bases outside gene matches: 8. Germline V gives CDR1 MNHNS, CDR2 SASEGT. This chain's CDR3 is CASRRASGTRTDTQYF. The CDR3 nucleotides are TGTGCCAGCAGGCGGGCTAGCGGGACCCGCACAGATACGCAGTATTTT.

This clonotype was detected ten times or more. The chain employs TRBV5-6 and TRBJ2-1; no clear D gene. The CDR3 spans 13 residues. CDR1 is SGHDT, CDR2 YYEEEE, per germline. Trimming left V 3 bases short and J 15 bases short, with 19 bases between. The CDR3 reads CASSSTSELVRFF. The CDR3 region has the DNA TGTGCCAGCAGCTCAACGTCGGAGCTGGTTCGGTTCTTC.

This clonotype has more than one count but fewer than ten. The chain joins TRBV9 to TRBJ2-7; 7 bases match TRBD2. Germline V gene data show CDR1 as SGDLS and CDR2 as YYNGEE. The CDR3 runs 15 residues. V was pared by 0 bases and J by 2 bases, with 5 bases of the junction left unmatched. The CDR3 here is CASSVAGGGAYEQYF. For the CDR3, the DNA is TGTGCCAGCAGCGTAGCGGGAGGTGGGGCCTACGAGCAGTACTTC.

This clonotype was observed a handful of times. The chain couples TRBV5-1 to TRBJ1-4; TRBD1 aligns across 9 bases. Germline CDR1 reads SGHRS; CDR2 reads YFSETQ. V shed 4 bases and J 5 bases; nucleotides not matched to a gene: 6. The CDR3 covers 15 residues. CDR3 sequence: CASSGWTGANEKLFF. CDR3 nucleotides: TGCGCCAGCAGCGGATGGACAGGGGCGAATGAAAAACTGTTTTTT.

This clonotype was seen many times. The J gene is TRBJ2-7, the V gene TRBV28, with a tentative D call TRBD2 (5 bases). CDR1 MDHEN and CDR2 SYDVKM come from the germline V gene. Trimming cost V 1 base and J 5 bases, with 15 bases left between them. This CDR3 is 15 amino acids long. The CDR3 bases are TGTGCCAGCAGTTTATTACGAGGGAATCTGGACGAGCAGTACTTC. Amino acids: CASSLLRGNLDEQYF.

This clonotype occurred many times. This chain joins TRBV7-2 and TRBJ1-4; possible D gene TRBD1, 6 bases. Germline CDR1 reads SGHTA; CDR2 reads FQGNSA. The CDR3 contains 16 residues. Trimming removed 1 base from V and 4 bases from J, with 13 bases in between. The CDR3 here is CASSLVAGTNNEKLFF. For the CDR3, the DNA is TGTGCCAGCAGCTTAGTGGCTGGGACAAATAATGAAAAACTGTTTTTT.

The chain recombines TRBV20-1 with TRBJ2-7; TRBD2 is a possible D gene (6 bases). Germline V gives CDR1 DFQATT, CDR2 SNEGSKA (reference sequence). V was trimmed by 3 bases and J by 6 bases, leaving 15 bases between them. The CDR3 is 13 amino acids. The CDR3 loop is CSASLGRPPEQYF. The CDR3 region has the DNA TGCAGTGCTAGTTTAGGGAGGCCCCCCGAGCAGTACTTC.

This clonotype turned up a few times. The rearrangement uses TRBV3-1 and TRBJ2-2; D remains ambiguous. The germline V gene encodes CDR1 LGHDT and CDR2 YNNKEL (reference sequence). This CDR3 has 13 amino acids. Trimming took off 0 bases at V and 6 bases at J, with 5 bases between the two ends. As DNA, the CDR3 is TGTGCCAGCAGCCAAGAATTCTCCGGGGAGCTGTTTTTT. It encodes CASSQEFSGELFF.

This clonotype has a handful of counts. The V and J genes are TRBV6-6 and TRBJ2-1, with TRBD2 matching 11 bases. Germline lookup yields CDR1 MNHNY and CDR2 SVGAGI (reference sequence). V trimming: 2 bases; J trimming: 0 bases; junction bases outside the gene matches: 9. This CDR3 contains 19 residues. The CDR3 DNA sequence: TGTGCCAGCAGTTACCCTGGGACTAGCGGCCACAGCTCCTACAATGAGCAGTTCTTC. It is translated as CASSYPGTSGHSSYNEQFF.

This clonotype has at least ten counts. The chain joins TRBV12-3 or TRBV12-4 to TRBJ2-7; the D gene is possibly TRBD1 (5 bases). The CDR3 length is 16 residues. Between the trimmed V and J ends, which lost 1 base and 7 bases, there was a span of 20 bases. CDR3 in amino acids: CASSLGIVLGVEEQYF. CDR3 nucleotides: TGTGCCAGCAGTTTAGGGATAGTGTTAGGGGTGGAGGAGCAGTACTTC.

This clonotype turned up a few times. The chain recombines TRBV20-1 with TRBJ2-2; maybe TRBD1 (6 bases). The germline V gene encodes CDR1 DFQATT and CDR2 SNEGSKA (reference sequence). The germline V and J ends were trimmed by 5 bases and 3 bases, with 10 bases remaining between them. The CDR3 length is 13 residues. CDR3 in amino acids: CSAQQGYTGELFF. For the CDR3, the DNA is TGCAGTGCTCAGCAGGGGTACACCGGGGAGCTGTTTTTT.

The chain has TRBV14 and TRBJ1-1, with a tentative D call TRBD1 (6 bases). The CDR3 runs to 14 residues. Germline-derived CDR1 and CDR2 are SGHDN and FVKESK. V lost 6 bases to trimming and J lost 4 bases, with 15 bases between them. The CDR3 DNA reads TGTGCCAGCAGGTTGGGGGGCTCGGGCACTGAAGCTTTCTTT. Translating it yields CASRLGGSGTEAFF. Full variable domain (remainder filled in from reference TRBV14 and TRBJ1-1): EAGVTQFPSHSVIEKGQTVTLRCDPISGHDNLYWYRRVMGKEIKFLLHFVKESKQDESGMPNNRFLAERTGGTYSTLKVQPAELEDSGVYFCASRLGGSGTEAFFGQGTRLTVV.

This clonotype came up a few times. The rearrangement links TRBV11-2 to TRBJ2-3, with TRBD1 identical over 7 bases. After removal of 5 bases from V and 6 bases from J, the junction contained 8 bases not matched to a gene. The V gene's germline CDR1 is SGHAT and CDR2 FQNNGV. CDR3 length: 14 amino acids. This chain's CDR3 is CASSMTGNWDTQYF. The CDR3 DNA is TGTGCCAGCAGCATGACAGGGAACTGGGATACGCAGTATTTT.

In its sample, this clonotype was seen many times. The chain is built from TRBV7-3 and TRBJ2-7, with a weak D call TRBD1 (5 bases). CDR3 length: 15 residues. CDR1 and CDR2 (germline): SGHTA, FQGTGA. Trimming took off 1 base at V and 4 bases at J, with 14 bases between the two ends. The CDR3 protein is CASSLRGGSIYEQYF. The CDR3 DNA sequence: TGTGCCAGCAGCTTAAGGGGCGGTTCCATTTACGAGCAGTACTTC.

The chain recombines TRBV5-1 with TRBJ2-3; D unresolved. The germline V gene encodes CDR1 SGHRS and CDR2 YFSETQ. The CDR3 runs to 13 residues. Trimming cost V 3 bases and J 5 bases, with 10 bases left between them. Here the CDR3 DNA reads TGCGCCAGCAGCTCCCCGGATCGAGATACGCAGTATTTT. Its protein product is CASSSPDRDTQYF.

At least ten counts were recorded for this clonotype. The gene calls are TRBV12-5 and TRBJ2-3; 7 nucleotides align to TRBD1. CDR1 LGHNT and CDR2 FRNRAP come from the germline V gene. Trimming cost V 4 bases and J 6 bases; bases outside gene matches: 7. The CDR3 is 14 amino acids. The CDR3 DNA follows: TGTGCTAGTGGTTCGGGACAGCCGGAGGATACGCAGTATTTT. Translating it yields CASGSGQPEDTQYF.

This clonotype was observed a few times. The genes are TRBV3-1 and TRBJ1-1, with D unclear. The germline CDR1 and CDR2 sequences are LGHDT and YNNKEL (reference sequence). This CDR3 spans 12 amino acids. Trimming cost V 1 base and J 7 bases, with 7 bases left between them. Written as DNA, the CDR3 is TGTGCCAGCAGCCAAGTAGGGAATGAAGCTTTCTTT. This gives the protein CASSQVGNEAFF.

This clonotype was observed at least ten times. V usage is TRBV3-1 and J usage is TRBJ2-6, with TRBD2 identical over 9 bases. J lost 2 bases, V lost 4 bases, and 3 bases had no gene match. In germline, CDR1 is LGHDT, CDR2 YNNKEL (reference sequence). The CDR3 is 16 residues long. The CDR3 DNA reads as TGTGCCAGCAGCCGAGCGGGGGGAACTGGGGCCAACGTCCTGACTTTC. As protein: CASSRAGGTGANVLTF. Variable domain in full (rest from reference TRBV3-1 and TRBJ2-6): DTAVSQTPKYLVTQMGNDKSIKCEQNLGHDTMYWYKQDSKKFLKIMFSYNNKELIINETVPNRFSPKSPDKAHLNLHINSLELGDSAVYFCASSRAGGTGANVLTFGAGSRLTVL.

This clonotype has just a few counts. The genes are TRBV19 and TRBJ2-4; D is unclear. The CDR3 runs to 15 residues. V was shortened by 1 base and J by 7 bases, with 14 bases between the two germline ends. Per germline, CDR1 LNHDA and CDR2 SQIVND (reference sequence). The CDR3 region has the DNA TGTGCCAGTAGTATAGCAGGTAGTTTGGCGAACATTCAGTACTTC. Translating it yields CASSIAGSLANIQYF.

This clonotype was observed at least ten times. The rearrangement uses TRBV5-1 and TRBJ2-3; no clear D gene. The CDR3 totals 17 residues. Between the trimmed V and J ends, which lost 2 bases and 2 bases, there was a span of 18 bases. Germline V gene lookup returns CDR1 SGHRS and CDR2 YFSETQ. The CDR3 spells CASSLAAVRRTTDTQYF. CDR3 coding DNA: TGCGCCAGCAGCTTAGCCGCAGTTCGGCGAACCACAGATACGCAGTATTTT.

This clonotype appeared many times. This rearrangement joins TRBV27 to TRBJ1-6; 7 nucleotides align to TRBD1. The V gene's germline CDR1 is MNHEY and CDR2 SMNVEV (reference sequence). The CDR3 consists of 16 residues. V lost 6 bases to trimming and J lost 0 bases; unmatched junction nucleotides: 5. The DNA for the CDR3 is TGTGCCAGCAGGGGGACAGACCGCTCCTATAATTCACCCCTCCACTTT. As protein: CASRGTDRSYNSPLHF.

This clonotype appeared a few times. CDR3 sequence: CASSSGRESSYEQYF. DNA of the CDR3: TGTGCCAGCAGCTCTGGGCGGGAGAGCTCCTACGAGCAGTACTTC. The J gene is TRBJ2-7, the V gene TRBV7-9; 7 bases are a match to TRBD2. The germline V gene encodes CDR1 SEHNR and CDR2 FQNEAQ (reference sequence). The CDR3 covers 15 residues. V lost 4 bases to trimming and J lost 0 bases; unmatched junction nucleotides: 6.

This clonotype came up a few times. The V call is TRBV7-6, the J call TRBJ2-1, with D uncertain. V lost 4 bases, J lost 3 bases, and 13 bases lay in between. Germline-derived CDR1 and CDR2 are SGHVS and FNYEAQ. The length of the CDR3 is 15 residues. CDR3 sequence (DNA): TGTGCCAGCAGCTCCGTTTTAGCCCGCTACAATGAGCAGTTCTTC. Translated, it gives CASSSVLARYNEQFF. The entire variable domain, with the rest obtained from reference TRBV7-6 and TRBJ2-1, is as follows: GAGVSQSPRYKVTKRGQDVALRCDPISGHVSLYWYRQALGQGPEFLTYFNYEAQQDKSGLPNDRFSAERPEGSISTLTIQRTEQRDSAMYRCASSSVLARYNEQFFGPGTRLTVL.

This clonotype is judged medium-sized. This chain connects TRBV5-5 to TRBJ2-3; TRBD2 aligns across 9 bases. In germline, CDR1 is SGHKS, CDR2 YYEKEE (reference sequence). V lost 2 bases, J lost 4 bases, and 5 bases stayed unmatched. This CDR3 region has 15 residues. This chain's CDR3 is CASSFQREVADTQYF. The CDR3 DNA reads TGTGCCAGCAGCTTCCAGCGGGAGGTTGCAGATACGCAGTATTTT. The variable domain in full, with the rest retrieved from reference TRBV5-5 and TRBJ2-3, is DAGVTQSPTHLIKTRGQQVTLRCSPISGHKSVSWYQQVLGQGPQFIFQYYEKEERGRGNFPDRFSARQFPNYSSELNVNALLLGDSALYLCASSFQREVADTQYFGPGTRLTVL.

This clonotype was seen repeatedly, ten times or more. The J gene is TRBJ1-1, the V gene TRBV29-1, with a weak D call TRBD1 (5 bases). With 5 bases removed from V and 8 bases from J, the gap between germline ends came to 15 bases. Germline-derived CDR1 and CDR2 are SQVTM and ANQGSEA. The CDR3 covers 12 residues. The CDR3: CSVPHGAGEAFF. DNA of the CDR3: TGCAGCGTTCCCCATGGGGCAGGGGAAGCTTTCTTT. Supplemented by reference TRBV29-1 and TRBJ1-1, the full variable domain reads SAVISQKPSRDICQRGTSLTIQCQVDSQVTMMFWYRQQPGQSLTLIATANQGSEATYESGFVIDKFPISRPNLTFSTLTVSNMSPEDSSIYLCSVPHGAGEAFFGQGTRLTVV.

The table lists this clonotype with many counts. At one end, the junction sequence differs from germline, possibly due to a read error. The rearrangement links TRBV6-5 to TRBJ2-5; possibly TRBD1 for D (6 bases). The germline gives CDR1 MNHEY, CDR2 SVGAGI. The CDR3 is 13 amino acids. As DNA, the CDR3 is TGTGCCAGCAGTTTCGACAGGCAAGGGACCCAGTACTTC. It codes for CASSFDRQGTQYF.